Sequencing of this T cell receptor beta chain was carried out in a study of blood T cells in healthy people across ages. As for the study in general: The template switching approach captured approximately one barcoded beta molecule for every two T cells.

It was with a sample-barcoded 5' primer and a J-beta primer mix that a second PCR of roughly 6 to 12 cycles was run. TCRdb ran MiXCR on the 5' RACE reads and lists one entry per CDR3 protein. The repertoire holds more than 750,000 distinct CDR3 sequences, roughly 28% seen once, with about 9.4% in the top ten. The same sample was also used in a study of T cells of mothers and their children.

The TCR comes from a woman in her forties in good health. Sequencing was carried out using blood.

The CDR3: CASSHARGNTEAFF. CDR3 in DNA: TGCGCCAGCAGCCATGCCAGGGGTAATACTGAAGCTTTCTTT. The chain uses TRBV5-1 and TRBJ1-1; possible D gene TRBD1, 6 bases. CDR1 SGHRS and CDR2 YFSETQ come from the germline V gene. The germline V and J ends were trimmed by 4 bases and 5 bases, with 15 bases remaining between them. CDR3 size: 14 residues.